Below, 22 T cell receptor beta chains from the same sample are listed, as sequenced in a study of CD8 T cells in Susac syndrome. Random hexamers served to reverse transcribe roughly 0.45 to 1 ug RNA. TCRdb re-called the immunoSEQ multiplex PCR reads with MiXCR, one entry per CDR3 protein. Counted here are some 260,000 distinct CDR3 sequences, 85% to 95% occurring once; the ten biggest clones make up 0.06% to 0.08%. The sequenced material came from CD4+ T cells from PBMCs. Every receptor here comes from a human donor with multiple sclerosis.

The J gene is TRBJ1-1, the V gene TRBV29-1, with a tentative D call TRBD1 (5 bases). The CDR3 contains 11 residues. V lost 4 bases and J lost 4, with 7 bases in between. The germline V gene encodes CDR1 SQVTM and CDR2 ANQGSEA. The CDR3 here is CSVGRATEAFF. The CDR3 region has the DNA TGCAGCGTTGGCAGGGCCACTGAAGCTTTCTTT.

This rearrangement joins TRBV7-3 to TRBJ1-1, with TRBD1 as a possible D gene (6 bases). CDR1 is SGHTA, CDR2 FQGTGA, per germline. CDR3 size: 14 residues. The V gene lost 5 bases and the J gene lost 8 bases, with 18 bases spanning the gap. The CDR3 sequence is CASSPKGTTREAFF. CDR3 DNA sequence: TGTGCCAGCAGCCCCAAAGGGACAACCCGAGAAGCTTTCTTT.

This clonotype was seen a single time. The chain couples TRBV6-6 to TRBJ2-5, with TRBD1 identical over 10 bases. V shed 6 bases, J shed 5 bases, and the junction held 9 bases outside the gene matches. Germline V gives CDR1 MNHNY, CDR2 SVGAGI (reference sequence). The CDR3 runs to 15 residues. The CDR3 DNA sequence: TGTGCCAGCAGCCACGGGACAGGGGTGGCGGAGACCCAGTACTTC. The encoded protein is CASSHGTGVAETQYF.

This chain uses TRBV4-2 with TRBJ1-5, with 7 bases aligning to TRBD1. The CDR3 length is 20 residues. V was clipped by 0 bases and J by 0 bases; unmatched bases: 14. Germline V gives CDR1 LGHNA, CDR2 YNFKEQ. CDR3 in DNA: TGTGCCAGCAGCCAAGATATCTCTCACAGGGGCGATTATAGCAATCAGCCCCAGCATTTT. Translated, it gives CASSQDISHRGDYSNQPQHF.

This clonotype came up once. The rearrangement links TRBV19 to TRBJ1-1, with D perhaps matching TRBD1 (5 bases). Trimming took 5 bases from V and 5 from J, leaving 15 bases between them. CDR3 length: 14 amino acids. Germline CDR1 is LNHDA and CDR2 is SQIVND (reference sequence). The CDR3, as DNA: TGTGCCAGTAGTGGCGGGGCCTACATGACTGAAGCTTTCTTT. Translated: CASSGGAYMTEAFF. Combining the CDR3 with reference TRBV19 and TRBJ1-1 gives the whole variable domain DGGITQSPKYLFRKEGQNVTLSCEQNLNHDAMYWYRQDPGQGLRLIYYSQIVNDFQKGDIAEGYSVSREKKESFPLTVTSAQKNPTAFYLCASSGGAYMTEAFFGQGTRLTVV.

The chain employs TRBV4-1 and TRBJ1-5; tentative D call: TRBD1 (6 bases). Germline-derived CDR1 and CDR2 are MGHRA and YSYEKL. The V end lost 2 bases, the J end lost 6 bases, and 14 bases lay between the germline ends. The length of the CDR3 is 15 residues. The DNA for the CDR3 is TGCGCCAGCAGCCAATTGGGGGCGTTCGGTCAGCCCCAGCATTTT. It encodes CASSQLGAFGQPQHF.

The chain recombines TRBV29-1 with TRBJ1-5; TRBD1 is a possible D gene (5 bases). The CDR3 has 13 amino acids. Looked up from germline, CDR1 is SQVTM and CDR2 is ANQGSEA. The V end lost 2 bases, the J end lost 3 bases, and 8 bases lay between the germline ends. Here the CDR3 reads CSVELGVNQPQHF. Here the CDR3 DNA reads TGCAGCGTTGAACTGGGGGTCAATCAGCCCCAGCATTTT.

The genes are TRBV3-1 and TRBJ2-2; tentative D call: TRBD2 (5 bases). Trimming left V 8 bases short and J 9 bases short, with 16 bases between. The CDR3 covers 13 residues. The V gene's germline CDR1 is LGHDT and CDR2 YNNKEL (reference sequence). The CDR3 DNA follows: TGTGCCAGCGCCACACTCGGGAACTGGGAGCTGTTTTTT. Residues: CASATLGNWELFF.

The chain uses TRBV6-2 or TRBV6-3 and TRBJ1-5; perhaps TRBD1 as D (6 bases). CDR1 and CDR2 from the germline V gene are MNHEY and SVGEGT. The CDR3 is 12 amino acids. The V gene lost 10 bases and the J gene lost 3 bases, with 10 bases spanning the gap. This chain's CDR3 is CATRGDNQPQHF. The CDR3 DNA follows: TGTGCCACCAGGGGTGACAATCAGCCCCAGCATTTT.

This sequence joins TRBV14 and TRBJ2-7; D assignment may be TRBD1 or TRBD2 (6 bases each). The CDR3 consists of 13 residues. V lost 3 bases and J 7 bases, leaving 13 bases between the germline ends. Looked up from germline, CDR1 is SGHDN and CDR2 is FVKESK. As DNA, the CDR3 is TGTGCCAGCAGCCATGGAGGGGGTCGGGAGCAGTACTTC. Translating gives CASSHGGGREQYF. Full variable domain (rest looked up from reference TRBV14 and TRBJ2-7): EAGVTQFPSHSVIEKGQTVTLRCDPISGHDNLYWYRRVMGKEIKFLLHFVKESKQDESGMPNNRFLAERTGGTYSTLKVQPAELEDSGVYFCASSHGGGREQYFGPGTRLTVT.

The chain uses TRBV15 and TRBJ1-2; 8 nucleotides agree with TRBD1. The germline gives CDR1 LNHNV, CDR2 YYDKDF (reference sequence). V lost 0 bases to trimming and J lost 7 bases; unmatched junction nucleotides: 7. This CDR3 has 15 residues. DNA of the CDR3: TGTGCCACCAGCAGAGATTTGCAGGGGGCGGGTGGCTACACCTTC. Translated, it gives CATSRDLQGAGGYTF.

The rearrangement links TRBV19 to TRBJ1-6; 8 nucleotides match TRBD1. The germline V gene has CDR1 LNHDA and CDR2 SQIVND (reference sequence). There are 15 residues in the CDR3. After removal of 6 bases from V and 9 bases from J, the junction contained 10 bases not matched to a gene. CDR3 region: CASRSEGTGSSPLHF. CDR3 DNA sequence: TGTGCCAGTAGGAGTGAAGGGACAGGTAGTTCACCCCTCCACTTT.

V is TRBV6-5 and J is TRBJ2-5; no clear D gene. V was shortened by 0 bases and J by 8 bases, with 4 bases between the two germline ends. Per germline, CDR1 MNHEY and CDR2 SVGAGI. This CDR3 is 11 amino acids long. This CDR3 is CASSYSGTQYF. The CDR3 nucleotides are TGTGCCAGCAGTTACTCGGGTACCCAGTACTTC.

The chain uses TRBV27 and TRBJ2-7; TRBD2 aligns across 8 bases. This CDR3 spans 13 amino acids. J was trimmed by 7 bases and V by 5 bases; bases with no gene match: 7. Germline CDR1 and CDR2: MNHEY and SMNVEV (reference sequence). This chain's CDR3 is CASSTWTGGEQYV. Written as DNA, the CDR3 is TGTGCCAGCAGTACGTGGACGGGAGGGGAGCAGTACGTC.

J is TRBJ2-4 and V is TRBV5-1, with D possibly TRBD2 on 5 matching bases. The germline V gene has CDR1 SGHRS and CDR2 YFSETQ. This CDR3 spans 16 amino acids. V was pared by 2 bases and J by 3 bases, with 15 bases between. CDR3 loop: CASSFNAGFDKNIQYF. The CDR3 bases are TGCGCCAGCAGCTTCAATGCGGGCTTTGACAAAAACATTCAGTACTTC.

This chain links TRBV27 with TRBJ2-7; 7 bases line up with TRBD1. This CDR3 contains 14 residues. J lost 3 bases, V lost 8 bases, and 10 bases had no gene match. Germline V CDR1 and CDR2: MNHEY, SMNVEV (reference sequence). The CDR3: CASPLKGACYEQYV. The CDR3 bases are TGTGCCAGCCCCTTAAAGGGGGCATGCTACGAGCAGTACGTC.

The rearrangement links TRBV3-1 to TRBJ2-7; the D call may be TRBD1 or TRBD2 (5 bases each). The CDR3 is 13 residues long. V was shortened by 3 bases and J by 7 bases, with 13 bases between the two germline ends. Looked up from germline, CDR1 is LGHDT and CDR2 is YNNKEL (reference sequence). CDR3 sequence reads: CASSQLGVGEQYF. Here the CDR3 DNA reads TGTGCCAGCAGCCAGTTGGGGGTTGGGGAGCAGTACTTC.

The chain couples TRBV5-4 to TRBJ2-1; 9 bases line up with TRBD1. The CDR3 consists of 15 residues. V trimming: 3 bases; J trimming: 6 bases; junction bases outside the gene matches: 7. Germline V lookup: CDR1 SGHNT, CDR2 YYREEE (reference sequence). The CDR3 sequence is CASSSGQGNGNEQFF. The CDR3 nucleotides are TGTGCCAGCAGCTCGGGACAGGGTAACGGCAATGAGCAGTTCTTC.

CDR3 DNA: TGCGCCAGCAGCATTAACGCGCAGGGTAATGAAAAACTGTTTTTT. Amino acids: CASSINAQGNEKLFF. The genes are TRBV5-1 and TRBJ1-4, with D perhaps matching TRBD1 (5 bases). CDR1 is SGHRS and CDR2 is YFSETQ in the germline V gene. The CDR3 consists of 15 residues. V was shortened by 4 bases and J by 4 bases, with 14 bases between the two germline ends.

The chain combines TRBV5-6 with TRBJ2-7; D perhaps matches TRBD2 (6 bases). The length of the CDR3 is 14 residues. CDR1 and CDR2 (germline): SGHDT, YYEEEE. V lost 2 bases and J 2 bases, leaving 11 bases between the germline ends. CDR3 in DNA: TGTGCCAGCAGCTTCCGGGGGACCCCCTACGAGCAGTACTTC. Its protein is CASSFRGTPYEQYF.

This chain connects TRBV25-1 to TRBJ2-4; no clear D gene. Germline assignment: CDR1 MGHDK and CDR2 SYGVNS. V shed 5 bases and J shed 7 bases, with 9 bases lying between them. The CDR3 is 12 amino acids. For the CDR3, the DNA is TGTGCCAGCAGTCCTCACCGGAACATTCAGTACTTC. Protein: CASSPHRNIQYF.

CDR3 nucleotide sequence: TGTGCCATCAGTGGAGCAGGGGGCTACGAGCAGTACTTC. This sequence encodes CAISGAGGYEQYF. V gene TRBV10-3 combines with J gene TRBJ2-7; TRBD1 agrees at 7 bases. Germline assignment: CDR1 ENHRY and CDR2 SYGVKD. The CDR3 runs 13 residues. V shed 4 bases and J 3 bases; nucleotides not matched to a gene: 3.